Included here is one T cell receptor beta chain sequence, with context. The data derive from a study of blood T cell repertoires in COVID-19. Across the study: Acute-phase and convalescent COVID-19 samples originated in the United States, Italy and Spain. The analysed material was cDNA or gDNA that came from T cells, B-cell-depleted T cells, or PBMCs.

CDR1 is LNHDA and CDR2 is SQIVND in the germline V gene (reference sequence). V lost 4 bases to trimming and J lost 9 bases, with 13 bases between them. This CDR3 is built from 13 residues. Authors' processing steps: By means of reference gene primer amplification, nucleated cell counts were estimated. Sequenced by immunoSEQ multiplex PCR; TCRdb stores in-frame clones only, minus some. That table gives V, J and clone size, and the DNA gave D and trimming. The sample has fewer than 150,000 clones; approximately 91% are singletons. This TCR derives from a man over 45 with active or convalescent COVID-19. The chain employs TRBV19 and TRBJ2-1; D is undetermined. The sequencing input was peripheral blood. The CDR3 DNA reads TGTGCCAGTAGTACAAGAACTACCAGTGAGCAGTTCTTC. This encodes CASSTRTTSEQFF. Drawing the rest from reference TRBV19 and TRBJ2-1, the complete variable domain is DGGITQSPKYLFRKEGQNVTLSCEQNLNHDAMYWYRQDPGQGLRLIYYSQIVNDFQKGDIAEGYSVSREKKESFPLTVTSAQKNPTAFYLCASSTRTTSEQFFGPGTRLTVL.